The present TCR beta chain was sequenced within a study of blood T cell repertoires in COVID-19. The wider study: Collection of acute and convalescent COVID-19 samples took place in the United States, Italy and Spain. PBMCs, B-cell-depleted T cells, or T cells were the source of the cDNA or gDNA that made up the material.

There are 18 residues in the CDR3. Trimming at V came to 5 bases and at J to 3 bases, leaving 11 bases not matched to a gene. The germline V gene encodes CDR1 SGHNT and CDR2 YYREEE (reference sequence). Original handling: Estimation of nucleated cell counts relied on the amplification of reference gene primers. Profiled with immunoSEQ multiplex PCR; TCRdb holds only in-frame clones, not every one. The V and J calls and clone size come from that table; D and trimming were worked out from the DNA. The table has roughly 48,000 clones, approximately 80% seen once. The receptor was derived from a man aged 70 or older with acute or convalescent COVID-19. V is TRBV5-4 and J is TRBJ2-3, with 14 bases aligning to TRBD2. Sample: peripheral blood. CDR3 sequence reads: CASRAELGLAGGTDTQYF. As DNA, the CDR3 is TGTGCCAGCAGGGCAGAGCTCGGACTAGCGGGAGGAACAGATACGCAGTATTTT. The variable domain in full, with the rest retrieved from reference TRBV5-4 and TRBJ2-3, is ETGVTQSPTHLIKTRGQQVTLRCSSQSGHNTVSWYQQALGQGPQFIFQYYREEENGRGNFPPRFSGLQFPNYSSELNVNALELDDSALYLCASRAELGLAGGTDTQYFGPGTRLTVL.